These 22 T cell receptor beta chains were all obtained from the same sample, sequenced in a study of regulatory T cells in long-lasting Graves disease. Arm-PCR of CDR3 regions and iRepertoire HTBI primers were the basis on which TCR beta libraries were built. TCRdb re-derived calls from the multiplex PCR reads in MiXCR, one entry per CDR3 protein. This table holds fewer than 650,000 distinct CDR3 sequences, about 16% found once. Stated time point: newly diagnosed GD, antithyroid drugs for less than 3 months. Generation of the TCR library employed RNA extracted from PBMCs. In addition, the sample was reused for a study of T cells in Graves' hyperthyroidism and ophthalmopathy.

Source: peripheral blood mononuclear cells (PBMCs), taken at new diagnosis, from a patient treated with antithyroid drugs. Every receptor here comes from a man aged 18 to 29 with Graves disease.

A few counts support this clonotype. V and J are TRBV6-1 and TRBJ2-1; D not resolved. The end of the DNA fits TRBJ2-5 better, so the J call may be wrong. Germline V lookup: CDR1 MNHNS, CDR2 SASEGT. This CDR3 has 12 amino acids. The CDR3 sequence: CASRDGRETQYF. The CDR3 DNA follows: TGTGCCAGCCGCGACGGCAGGGAGACCCAGTACTTC.

This clonotype showed up just a few times. With only one base between it and a far larger clone, this is likely a read error. The rearrangement joins TRBV27 to TRBJ2-1; D might be TRBD1 (6 bases). The J call may be faulty, since TRBJ2-3 better matches the DNA end. Germline loops: CDR1 MNHEY, CDR2 SMNVEV (reference sequence). This CDR3 comprises 14 residues. CDR3 amino acids: CASSSGLGHEEQYF. The CDR3 DNA follows: TGTGCCAGCAGTAGCGGACTGGGACATGAGGAGCAGTATTTT.

This clonotype was seen more than once but under ten times. The CDR3 bases are TGTGCCAGCAGGCATCGAGGTAACCCCGGGGAGCTGTTTTTT. Protein sequence: CASRHRGNPGELFF. This rearrangement joins TRBV3-1 to TRBJ2-2; D call uncertain. Germline V gene sequence: CDR1 LGHDT, CDR2 YNNKEL (reference sequence). V was pared by 6 bases and J by 6 bases, with 14 bases between. CDR3 length: 14 residues.

The chain joins TRBV11-2 to TRBJ2-3; 14 positions agree with TRBD2. The closer fit of TRBJ2-5 to the DNA end suggests the J call may be wrong. The length of the CDR3 is 16 residues. The germline CDR1 and CDR2 sequences are SGHAT and FQNNGV. In DNA, the CDR3 is TGTGCCAGCAGCTCGGGACTAGCGGGAGTGGTGGAGACCCAGTACTTC. Translated, it gives CASSSGLAGVVETQYF.

V and J are TRBV15 and TRBJ2-7; D not resolved. The CDR3 has 14 amino acids. Deletions cut 1 base from V and 3 bases from J, with 10 bases between. The germline V gene has CDR1 LNHNV and CDR2 YYDKDF (reference sequence). CDR3 nucleotide sequence: TGTGCCACCAGCAGAGTGTCCGGAAACTACGAGCAGTACTTC. The encoded protein is CATSRVSGNYEQYF.

This clonotype was picked up many times. The chain recombines TRBV7-2 with TRBJ2-1, with D unclear. The CDR3 runs 14 residues. Germline assignment: CDR1 SGHTA and CDR2 FQGNSA. Deletions cut 4 bases from V and 6 bases from J, with 13 bases between. The CDR3 DNA is TGTGCCAGCAGCTCCCCGAGAGACTCCAATGAGCAGTTCTTC. It is translated as CASSSPRDSNEQFF.

This clonotype was seen a few times. The gene calls are TRBV9 and TRBJ2-1; the match to TRBD2 covers 12 bases. The CDR3 loop spans 16 amino acids. After removal of 3 bases from V and 7 bases from J, the junction contained 8 bases not matched to a gene. In germline, CDR1 is SGDLS, CDR2 YYNGEE. CDR3 sequence reads: CASSALAGGPFNEQFF. The CDR3 bases are TGTGCCAGCAGCGCGCTAGCGGGAGGGCCCTTTAATGAGCAGTTCTTC.

The rearrangement uses TRBV20-1 and TRBJ2-7; no clear D gene. The V and J ends lost 2 bases and 6 bases respectively, with 20 bases between them. This CDR3 has 15 amino acids. Germline CDR1 reads DFQATT; CDR2 reads SNEGSKA (reference sequence). The CDR3 nucleotides read TGCAGTGCTAGATCAACCGGGTCCCCCTCAGCCGAGCAGTACTTC. It is translated as CSARSTGSPSAEQYF.

This clonotype was seen more than once but under ten times. The chain recombines TRBV20-1 with TRBJ2-7; D possibly corresponds to TRBD1 (6 bases). Germline CDR1 reads DFQATT; CDR2 reads SNEGSKA (reference sequence). V dropped 6 bases and J dropped 5 bases, with 17 bases sitting between them. There are 13 residues in the CDR3. The CDR3 region has the DNA TGCAGTGCCCCCCTACAGGGCGTCCACGAGCAGTACTTC. This codes for CSAPLQGVHEQYF.

This clonotype was seen many times. J is TRBJ1-1 and V is TRBV28, with 7 bases identical to TRBD1. This CDR3 has 14 residues. J gave up 1 base and V 4 bases, and 3 bases lay outside the gene matches. CDR1 and CDR2 from the germline V gene are MDHEN and SYDVKM. Here the CDR3 reads CASSSSGGNTEAFF. DNA of the CDR3: TGTGCCAGCAGTTCTTCAGGGGGGAACACTGAAGCTTTCTTT.

To note about this clonotype: A much larger clonotype is one base distant, so this may be a read error. The V and J genes are TRBV27 and TRBJ2-3, with 14 bases that match TRBD2. After removal of 3 bases from V and 5 bases from J, the junction contained 1 base not matched to a gene. Germline lookup yields CDR1 MNHEY and CDR2 SMNVEV (reference sequence). The CDR3 consists of 15 residues. The CDR3 spells CASSFGTSGRDTQYF. Written as DNA, the CDR3 is TGTGCCAGCAGTTTCGGGACTAGCGGGAGAGATACGCAGTATTTT.

In this sample, this clonotype turned up many times. CDR3 nucleotides: TGTGCCAGCAGTCCCTCAGGGAGCGGAGATCATTACAATGAGCAGTTCTTC. This translates into CASSPSGSGDHYNEQFF. This chain joins TRBV28 and TRBJ2-1; perhaps D is TRBD1 or TRBD2 (5 bases each). V lost 5 bases and J 4 bases, leaving 21 bases between the germline ends. This CDR3 has 17 amino acids. Germline CDR1 MDHEN, CDR2 SYDVKM. The full variable domain, completed using reference TRBV28 and TRBJ2-1, is DVKVTQSSRYLVKRTGEKVFLECVQDMDHENMFWYRQDPGLGLRLIYFSYDVKMKEKGDIPEGYSVSREKKERFSLILESASTNQTSMYLCASSPSGSGDHYNEQFFGPGTRLTVL.

V and J are TRBV20-1 and TRBJ2-7; a possible D gene is TRBD2 (6 bases). The CDR3 consists of 14 residues. V shed 6 bases and J shed 0 bases, with 15 bases lying between them. Germline CDR1 is DFQATT and CDR2 is SNEGSKA (reference sequence). Here the CDR3 reads CSAEGAGSSYEQYF. In DNA, the CDR3 is TGCAGTGCGGAGGGTGCGGGGAGCTCCTACGAGCAGTACTTC.

This clonotype appeared a few times. The rearrangement uses TRBV19 and TRBJ2-5; maybe TRBD2 (5 bases). There are 14 residues in the CDR3. Germline CDR1 reads LNHDA; CDR2 reads SQIVND (reference sequence). Trimming took off 7 bases at V and 5 bases at J, with 17 bases between the two ends. CDR3 in amino acids: CASTNTDSSETQYF. The CDR3 nucleotides are TGTGCCAGTACTAACACGGACTCGTCCGAGACCCAGTACTTC.

The V gene is TRBV5-1, the J gene TRBJ1-2; 7 nucleotides line up with TRBD1. The CDR3 extends over 13 amino acids. Germline-derived CDR1 and CDR2 are SGHRS and YFSETQ. The V gene end was trimmed by 4 bases and the J gene end by 8 bases; junction bases not matched to a gene: 8. The DNA for the CDR3 is TGCGCCAGCAGCCACGAGACAGGGAACGGCTACACCTTC. It specifies CASSHETGNGYTF.

CDR3 residues: CAWSTTGLESGELFF. In DNA, the CDR3 is TGTGCCTGGAGTACAACGGGACTAGAATCGGGGGAGCTGTTTTTT. The J gene is TRBJ2-2, the V gene TRBV30, with 8 bases identical to TRBD2. Trimming took 2 bases from V and 8 from J; bases not matched to a gene: 10. The CDR3 covers 15 residues. The germline V gene encodes CDR1 GTSNPN and CDR2 SVGIG (reference sequence).

The chain recombines TRBV15 with TRBJ1-5; TRBD1 might be the D (5 bases). Germline lookup yields CDR1 LNHNV and CDR2 YYDKDF (reference sequence). Between the trimmed V and J ends, which lost 0 bases and 4 bases, there was a span of 16 bases. The CDR3 is 17 residues long. The CDR3 sequence: CATSRDRSGPGNQPQHF. The CDR3, as DNA: TGTGCCACCAGCAGAGACCGCTCGGGACCAGGGAATCAGCCCCAGCATTTT.

The CDR3 coding sequence is TGTGCCAGCAGGTACCTAGCGGATACCTACGAGCAGTACTTC. This sequence encodes CASRYLADTYEQYF. The V and J genes are TRBV6-5 and TRBJ2-7; 7 nucleotides line up with TRBD2. CDR1 is MNHEY, CDR2 SVGAGI, per germline. The CDR3 runs to 14 residues. V was clipped by 6 bases and J by 2 bases; unmatched bases: 7.

This chain joins TRBV5-1 and TRBJ2-5; tentatively, D is TRBD2 (5 bases). The V gene's germline CDR1 is SGHRS and CDR2 YFSETQ. Trimming took 4 bases from V and 1 from J, leaving 8 bases between them. CDR3 length equals 13 residues. DNA for the CDR3: TGCGCCAGCAGCCGGGGAGTCCAAGAGACCCAGTACTTC. Encoded protein: CASSRGVQETQYF. Full variable domain (missing parts from reference TRBV5-1 and TRBJ2-5): KAGVTQTPRYLIKTRGQQVTLSCSPISGHRSVSWYQQTPGQGLQFLFEYFSETQRNKGNFPGRFSGRQFSNSRSEMNVSTLELGDSALYLCASSRGVQETQYFGPGTRLLVL.

The genes are TRBV6-5 and TRBJ2-1, with 13 bases identical to TRBD2. V shed 4 bases, J shed 6 bases, and the junction held 6 bases outside the gene matches. CDR1 and CDR2 (germline): MNHEY, SVGAGI. The CDR3 sequence is 16 residues long. In DNA form, the CDR3 reads TGTGCCAGCAGTTTTACTAGCGGGAGGGCGCCCAATGAGCAGTTCTTC. Encoded protein: CASSFTSGRAPNEQFF.

Concerning this clonotype: This could be a read error, since a much larger clone is one nucleotide away. The chain joins TRBV28 to TRBJ1-6; 9 bases are shared with TRBD1. J lost 7 bases, V lost 2 bases, and 6 bases had no gene match. Germline V gene lookup returns CDR1 MDHEN and CDR2 SYDVKM. CDR3 length equals 16 residues. The CDR3 nucleotides read TGTGCCAGCAGTTTAGGGACAGGGAGTCCCAATTCACCCCTCCACTTT. Translated: CASSLGTGSPNSPLHF.

This clonotype appeared a few times. The V gene is TRBV3-1, the J gene TRBJ2-2; either TRBD1 or TRBD2 may fit D (5 bases each). The V gene lost 3 bases and the J gene lost 2 bases, with 13 bases spanning the gap. Germline assignment: CDR1 LGHDT and CDR2 YNNKEL (reference sequence). This CDR3 is 16 amino acids long. CDR3 nucleotide sequence: TGTGCCAGCAGCCATGAGGGACGGGGAAACACCGGGGAGCTGTTTTTT. It codes for CASSHEGRGNTGELFF.